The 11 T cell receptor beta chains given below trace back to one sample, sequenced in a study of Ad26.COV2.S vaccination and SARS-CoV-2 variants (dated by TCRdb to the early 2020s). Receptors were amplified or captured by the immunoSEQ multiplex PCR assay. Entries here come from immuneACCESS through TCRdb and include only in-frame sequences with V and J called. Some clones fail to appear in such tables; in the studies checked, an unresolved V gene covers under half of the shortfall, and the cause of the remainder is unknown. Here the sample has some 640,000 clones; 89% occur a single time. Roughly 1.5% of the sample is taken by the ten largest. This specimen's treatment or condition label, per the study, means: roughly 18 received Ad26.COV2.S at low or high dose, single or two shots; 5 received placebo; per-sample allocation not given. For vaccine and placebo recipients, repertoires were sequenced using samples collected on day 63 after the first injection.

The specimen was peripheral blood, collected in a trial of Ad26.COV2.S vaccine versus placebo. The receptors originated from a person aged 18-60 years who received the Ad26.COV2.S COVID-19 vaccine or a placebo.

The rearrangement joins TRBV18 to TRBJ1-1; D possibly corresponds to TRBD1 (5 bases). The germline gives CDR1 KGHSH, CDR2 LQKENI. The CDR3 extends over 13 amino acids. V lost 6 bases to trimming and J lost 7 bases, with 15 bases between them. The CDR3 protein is CASSNQRDGEAFF. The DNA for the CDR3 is TGTGCCAGCTCCAATCAGCGGGACGGTGAAGCTTTCTTT. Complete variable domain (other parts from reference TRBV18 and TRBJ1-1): NAGVMQNPRHLVRRRGQEARLRCSPMKGHSHVYWYRQLPEEGLKFMVYLQKENIIDESGMPKERFSAEFPKEGPSILRIQQVVRGDSAAYFCASSNQRDGEAFFGQGTRLTVV.

CDR3 protein: CASSRTGGQYTEAFF. The CDR3, as DNA: TGTGCCAGTAGTAGGACAGGGGGCCAGTACACTGAAGCTTTCTTT. The V and J genes are TRBV19 and TRBJ1-1; TRBD1 matches at 11 bases. Looked up from germline, CDR1 is LNHDA and CDR2 is SQIVND (reference sequence). The trim removed 4 bases at V and 3 bases at J, leaving 4 bases unmatched. This CDR3 region has 15 residues.

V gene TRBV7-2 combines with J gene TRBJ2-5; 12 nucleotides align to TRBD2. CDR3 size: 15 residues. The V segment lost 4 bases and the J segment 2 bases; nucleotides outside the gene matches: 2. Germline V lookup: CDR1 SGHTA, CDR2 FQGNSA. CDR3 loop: CASSSSGGAQETQYF. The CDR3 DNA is TGTGCCAGCAGCTCTAGCGGGGGGGCTCAAGAGACCCAGTACTTC. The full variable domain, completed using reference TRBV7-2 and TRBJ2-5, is GAGVSQSPSNKVTEKGKDVELRCDPISGHTALYWYRQSLGQGLEFLIYFQGNSAPDKSGLPSDRFSAERTGGSVSTLTIQRTQQEDSAVYLCASSSSGGAQETQYFGPGTRLLVL.

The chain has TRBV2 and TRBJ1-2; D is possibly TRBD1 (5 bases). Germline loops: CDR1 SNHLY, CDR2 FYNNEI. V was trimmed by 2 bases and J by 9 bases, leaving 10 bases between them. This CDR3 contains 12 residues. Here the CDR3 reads CASSETGDRYTF. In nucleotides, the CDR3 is TGTGCCAGCAGTGAAACGGGGGACCGCTACACCTTC.

This CDR3 reads CASTLNTEAFF. CDR3 sequence (DNA): TGTGCCAGCACCCTAAACACTGAAGCTTTCTTT. J is TRBJ1-1 and V is TRBV12-3 or TRBV12-4; D is undetermined. The CDR3 spans 11 residues. V shed 7 bases and J shed 2 bases, with 5 bases lying between them.

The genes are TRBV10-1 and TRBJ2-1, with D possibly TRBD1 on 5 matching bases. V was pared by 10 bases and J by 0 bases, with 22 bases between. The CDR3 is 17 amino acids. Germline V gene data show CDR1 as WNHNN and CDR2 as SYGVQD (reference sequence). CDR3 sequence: CANPGCLRENSYNEQFF. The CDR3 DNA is TGCGCCAACCCAGGGTGTCTACGAGAAAACTCCTACAATGAGCAGTTCTTC.

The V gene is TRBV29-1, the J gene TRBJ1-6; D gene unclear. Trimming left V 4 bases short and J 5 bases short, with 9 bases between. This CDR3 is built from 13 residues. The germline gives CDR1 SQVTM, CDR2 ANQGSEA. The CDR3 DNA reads TGCAGCGTTGGCGGATCGAATAATTCACCCCTCCACTTT. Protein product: CSVGGSNNSPLHF.

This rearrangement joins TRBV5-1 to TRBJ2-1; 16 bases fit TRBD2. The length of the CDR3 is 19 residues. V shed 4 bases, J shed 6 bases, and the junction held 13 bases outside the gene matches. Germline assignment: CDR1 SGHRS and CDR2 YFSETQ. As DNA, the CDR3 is TGCGCCAGCAGCCCCGTCTCCGGGACTAGCGGGAGGGCCTCCAATGAGCAGTTCTTC. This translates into CASSPVSGTSGRASNEQFF. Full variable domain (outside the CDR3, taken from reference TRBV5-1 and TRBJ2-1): KAGVTQTPRYLIKTRGQQVTLSCSPISGHRSVSWYQQTPGQGLQFLFEYFSETQRNKGNFPGRFSGRQFSNSRSEMNVSTLELGDSALYLCASSPVSGTSGRASNEQFFGPGTRLTVL.

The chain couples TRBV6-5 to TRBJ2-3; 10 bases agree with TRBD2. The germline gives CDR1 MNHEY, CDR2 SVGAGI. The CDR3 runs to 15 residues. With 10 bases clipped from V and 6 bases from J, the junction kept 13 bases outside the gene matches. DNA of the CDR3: TGTGCCACCGCCCTAGCGGGAGATAGTAGGGATACGCAGTATTTT. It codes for CATALAGDSRDTQYF.

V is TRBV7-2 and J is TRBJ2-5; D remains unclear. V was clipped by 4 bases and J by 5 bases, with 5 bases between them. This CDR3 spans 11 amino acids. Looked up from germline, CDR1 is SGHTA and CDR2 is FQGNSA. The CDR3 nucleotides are TGTGCCAGCAGCTCGACGGAGACCCAGTACTTC. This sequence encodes CASSSTETQYF.

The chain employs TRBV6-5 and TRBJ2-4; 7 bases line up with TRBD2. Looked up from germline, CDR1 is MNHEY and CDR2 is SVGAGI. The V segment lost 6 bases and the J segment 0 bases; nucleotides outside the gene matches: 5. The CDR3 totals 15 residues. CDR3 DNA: TGTGCCAGCAGCTTCAGCGGGGTAGCCAAAAACATTCAGTACTTC. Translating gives CASSFSGVAKNIQYF.